This T cell receptor (beta chain) was found in a study of blood T cell repertoires in COVID-19. In the study overall: Sites in the United States, Italy and Spain provided acute and convalescent COVID-19 samples. T cells, B-cell-depleted T cells, or PBMCs provided the cDNA or gDNA that served as material.

It was during active infection that Seattle patients were enrolled and then longitudinally followed. The CDR3 spans 20 residues. V dropped 4 bases and J dropped 6; count of bases not matched to a gene: 23. CDR1 is LNHDA and CDR2 is SQIVND in the germline V gene (reference sequence). Original methodology: Counts of nucleated cells, estimated from reference gene primer amplification, were obtained. Data came from immunoSEQ multiplex PCR; TCRdb stores just in-frame clones and leaves some out. V and J calls and clone size follow that table, whereas D and trimming were derived from the DNA. This sample carries 300,000 to 400,000 clones, 87% of them seen once, and the ten largest clones take roughly 6%.

The TCR sequence derives from a woman between 50 and 59 years old with COVID-19, enrolled during active disease. The genes are TRBV19 and TRBJ2-3, with 9 bases that match TRBD1. The sample consisted of peripheral blood. The CDR3 spells CASSTLTSPDRGIRADTQYF. The CDR3 coding sequence is TGTGCCAGTAGTACCCTGACCTCCCCGGACAGGGGAATTCGTGCGGATACGCAGTATTTT.